The 17 T cell receptor beta chains below were found in one sample sequenced in a study of molecular identifiers for immune sequencing clone quantification. TCRdb ran MiXCR on the PCR reads and lists one entry per CDR3 protein. Of under 600,000 distinct CDR3 sequences listed, 25% were seen once; the top ten hold 0.7% to 0.9%. Sequencing used naive CD8+ T cells from blood, with Jurkat cell RNA spiked in. Sample subset: FACS-sorted CD8+CD4-CCR7+CD45RA+ naive T cells. Every receptor here comes from a human donor in good health. Some libraries in this study had Jurkat cell RNA spiked in.

This clonotype was seen just once. With a much larger clone just one base away, this may be a read error. V is TRBV7-9 and J is TRBJ1-1, with TRBD1 as a possible D gene (6 bases). In germline, CDR1 is SEHNR, CDR2 FQNEAQ (reference sequence). V was pared by 5 bases and J by 8 bases, with 18 bases between. This CDR3 is 14 amino acids long. The CDR3 sequence is CASSPPTGPTEAFF. The CDR3 DNA is TGTGCCAGCAGCCCACCAACAGGGCCCACCGAAGCTTTCTTT.

This clonotype was counted only a few times. CDR3 in amino acids: CASSSSQGLYHEQYF. For the CDR3, the DNA is TGTGCCAGCAGTTCCTCCCAGGGACTCTACCACGAGCAGTACTTC. The rearrangement joins TRBV28 to TRBJ2-7; possible D gene TRBD2, 6 bases. Germline V lookup: CDR1 MDHEN, CDR2 SYDVKM. Trimming cost V 4 bases and J 5 bases, with 18 bases left between them. This CDR3 has 15 residues. The whole variable domain, remainder taken from reference TRBV28 and TRBJ2-7, is DVKVTQSSRYLVKRTGEKVFLECVQDMDHENMFWYRQDPGLGLRLIYFSYDVKMKEKGDIPEGYSVSREKKERFSLILESASTNQTSMYLCASSSSQGLYHEQYFGPGTRLTVT.

This clonotype was observed a handful of times. The genes are TRBV7-2 and TRBJ2-7, with D perhaps TRBD2 (5 bases). This CDR3 is built from 17 residues. Trimming cost V 1 base and J 2 bases, with 18 bases left between them. Germline CDR1 SGHTA, CDR2 FQGNSA. The DNA of the CDR3 is TGTGCCAGCAGCTTAGGGGGTTGGGCGGGTGAGACCTACGAGCAGTACTTC. Translation gives CASSLGGWAGETYEQYF.

This clonotype was detected many times. V gene TRBV12-5 combines with J gene TRBJ2-7; weak D call: TRBD2 (5 bases). Trimming took 0 bases from V and 7 from J, leaving 10 bases between them. CDR1 and CDR2 (germline): LGHNT, FRNRAP. The CDR3 length is 13 residues. The chain's CDR3 is CASGLVGGPEQYF. CDR3 sequence (DNA): TGTGCTAGTGGTTTGGTAGGAGGCCCAGAGCAGTACTTC.

The sample holds a few counts of this clonotype. At one end, the junction sequence differs from germline, possibly due to a read error. The V gene is TRBV2, the J gene TRBJ2-3, with 13 positions matching TRBD2. The CDR3 is made up of 18 amino acids. Germline lookup yields CDR1 SNHLY and CDR2 FYNNEI. The CDR3 DNA is TGTGCCAGCAGGGATACGACTAGCGGGAGGTTCAGCACAGGTACGCAGTATTTT. Its protein is CASRDTTSGRFSTGTQYF.

Worth noting for this clonotype: Given the absence of the conserved phenylalanine or tryptophan at the CDR3 end, a read error is likely. This rearrangement joins TRBV12-3 or TRBV12-4 to TRBJ1-1; D is uncertain. The V gene lost 1 base and the J gene lost 4 bases, with 13 bases spanning the gap. The CDR3 runs 15 residues. Here the CDR3 DNA reads TGTGCCAGCAGTTTAGGTGCAGGAGTGGGCACTGAAGCTTTCGTT. This translates into CASSLGAGVGTEAFV.

The CDR3 loop reads CAWRMASPLHF. In nucleotides, the CDR3 is TGTGCCTGGAGGATGGCTTCACCCCTCCACTTT. The chain has TRBV30 and TRBJ1-6; D not certain. Deletions cut 3 bases from V and 9 bases from J, with 6 bases between. The germline V gene encodes CDR1 GTSNPN and CDR2 SVGIG (reference sequence). The CDR3 is 11 residues long.

This chain links TRBV12-3 or TRBV12-4 with TRBJ2-7; weak D call: TRBD2 (6 bases). The CDR3 consists of 14 residues. Trimming took off 4 bases at V and 1 base at J, with 11 bases between the two ends. The CDR3 is CASSSPGASYEQYF. The DNA for the CDR3 is TGTGCCAGCAGTTCTCCGGGAGCTTCCTACGAGCAGTACTTC.

The sample holds many counts of this clonotype. This chain joins TRBV6-5 and TRBJ1-2; 9 nucleotides line up with TRBD1. The germline CDR1 and CDR2 sequences are MNHEY and SVGAGI. V was clipped by 9 bases and J by 6 bases; unmatched bases: 2. This CDR3 spans 11 amino acids. CDR3 nucleotides: TGTGCCAGGGGACAGGGAAATGGCTACACCTTC. Translation: CARGQGNGYTF.

This chain joins TRBV28 and TRBJ1-3; no reliable D call. CDR1 is MDHEN, CDR2 SYDVKM, per germline. CDR3 size: 17 residues. Deletions cut 3 bases from V and 0 bases from J, with 15 bases between. Here the CDR3 DNA reads TGTGCCAGCAGTTTGGCGGCAGGAACCTACTCTGGAAACACCATATATTTT. It translates to CASSLAAGTYSGNTIYF.

The chain employs TRBV28 and TRBJ1-1, with no clear D. The CDR3 is 15 amino acids. The V end lost 5 bases, the J end lost 1 base, and 14 bases lay between the germline ends. The germline gives CDR1 MDHEN, CDR2 SYDVKM. The CDR3 sequence is CASSPRTSQNTEAFF. In DNA, the CDR3 is TGTGCCAGCAGTCCCCGTACAAGCCAGAACACTGAAGCTTTCTTT.

This clonotype was observed a few times. The genes are TRBV4-3 and TRBJ2-7; D perhaps matches TRBD1 (5 bases). The germline gives CDR1 LGHNA, CDR2 YSLEER. V was clipped by 0 bases and J by 0 bases, with 12 bases between them. The CDR3 totals 16 residues. The CDR3 sequence is CASSQDLGRVSYEQYF. CDR3 nucleotide sequence: TGCGCCAGCAGCCAAGATCTGGGGCGAGTCTCCTACGAGCAGTACTTC.

The chain couples TRBV7-9 to TRBJ2-7; TRBD2 matches at 7 bases. Germline CDR1 SEHNR, CDR2 FQNEAQ (reference sequence). V lost 6 bases and J lost 3; bases outside the gene matches: 8. CDR3 length equals 14 residues. The CDR3 DNA reads as TGTGCCAGCAGTATAGAGGGAGGGAGCTACGAGCAGTACTTC. It translates to CASSIEGGSYEQYF.

This clonotype has a count of ten or more. The rearrangement links TRBV20-1 to TRBJ2-3; D is uncertain. Germline V gene lookup returns CDR1 DFQATT and CDR2 SNEGSKA (reference sequence). The CDR3 sequence is 13 residues long. The ends were cut back, 1 base at V and 2 bases at J, with 7 bases in the middle. In DNA, the CDR3 is TGCAGTGCTAGAGGGGCCCTCACAGATACGCAGTATTTT. It codes for CSARGALTDTQYF.

The chain combines TRBV29-1 with TRBJ2-1; D might be TRBD2 (5 bases). Germline assignment: CDR1 SQVTM and CDR2 ANQGSEA. V gave up 7 bases and J gave up 0 bases, with 19 bases separating them. The CDR3 runs 16 residues. The CDR3 coding sequence is TGCAGCGCCCAGGAAGAGGGTTTTAGCTCCTACAATGAGCAGTTCTTC. Encoded protein: CSAQEEGFSSYNEQFF.

Concerning this clonotype: A read error may be the cause here, since a much bigger clone is one base away. The chain is built from TRBV7-9 and TRBJ1-3; no clear D. The germline gives CDR1 SEHNR, CDR2 FQNEAQ (reference sequence). This CDR3 spans 16 amino acids. CDR3 coding DNA: TGTGCCAGCAGCCCTAAGCGTTCGGGTTCTGGAAACACCATATGTTTT. This gives the protein CASSPKRSGSGNTICF.

This rearrangement joins TRBV7-2 to TRBJ2-7; 7 nucleotides line up with TRBD1. CDR3 size: 15 residues. V lost 3 bases, J lost 6 bases, and 11 bases stayed unmatched. The germline V gene encodes CDR1 SGHTA and CDR2 FQGNSA. For the CDR3, the DNA is TGTGCCAGCAGCTTTCTTCCTCACAGGGGTAGCGAGCAGTACTTC. Translating gives CASSFLPHRGSEQYF.